This T cell receptor beta chain was sequenced during a study of T cell changes during pregnancy in multiple sclerosis. CDR3 length: 12 amino acids. Germline V CDR1 and CDR2: SQVTM, ANQGSEA. Trimming took off 0 bases at V and 10 bases at J, with 12 bases between the two ends. The assay was immunoSEQ multiplex PCR, and TCRdb's table has in-frame clones only and misses some. The sample comprises tens of thousands of clones, over 75% of which are singletons, and more than 7.5% rests with the top ten. The chain uses TRBV29-1 and TRBJ1-1, with D tentatively TRBD1 (6 bases). This receptor was taken from a female donor with multiple sclerosis, enrolled in a pregnancy study. The sequencing used CD8+ T cells from peripheral blood mononuclear cells, collected in the second trimester of pregnancy. CDR3 DNA sequence: TGCAGCGTTGAAGATACGGGGGGGGCAGCTTTCTTT. It is translated as CSVEDTGGAAFF.